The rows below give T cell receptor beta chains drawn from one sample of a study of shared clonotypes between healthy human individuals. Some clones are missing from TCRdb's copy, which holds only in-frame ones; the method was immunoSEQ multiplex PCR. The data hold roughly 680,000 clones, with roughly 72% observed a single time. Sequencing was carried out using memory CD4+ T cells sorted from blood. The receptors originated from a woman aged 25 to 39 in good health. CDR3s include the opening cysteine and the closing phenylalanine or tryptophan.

cdr3_aa: CASGGASGYNEQFF
j_call: TRBJ2-1
v_call: TRBV7-9

cdr3_aa: CASSSTSNEQYF
j_call: -
v_call: TRBV2

cdr3_aa: CASSLYRLAGSTDTQYF
j_call: TRBJ2-3
v_call: TRBV27

cdr3_aa: CASSLLGANTGELFF
j_call: TRBJ2-2
v_call: TRBV5-6

cdr3_aa: CASSLQTEAFF
j_call: TRBJ1-1
v_call: TRBV11-3

cdr3_aa: CASIAFSTDTQYF
j_call: TRBJ2-3
v_call: TRBV10-2

cdr3_aa: CASSQTRGTGILSGGYTF
j_call: TRBJ1-2
v_call: TRBV14

cdr3_aa: CASSLAQLDTQYF
j_call: TRBJ2-3
v_call: TRBV5-1

cdr3_aa: CASRTGYSGANVLTF
j_call: TRBJ2-6
v_call: TRBV19

cdr3_aa: CASSQRWGQRNTEAFF
j_call: TRBJ1-1
v_call: TRBV18

cdr3_aa: CASSQEGVGPEDTDTQYF
j_call: TRBJ2-3
v_call: TRBV4-1

cdr3_aa: CSASIQLRQYF
j_call: TRBJ2-7
v_call: TRBV20-1

cdr3_aa: CASSPRTGHMNTEAFF
j_call: TRBJ1-1
v_call: TRBV9

cdr3_aa: CASSFGLAGQETQYF
j_call: TRBJ2-5
v_call: TRBV5-4

cdr3_aa: CSVAGQQYGYTF
j_call: TRBJ1-2
v_call: TRBV29-1

cdr3_aa: CASSGDGTSVSNTQYF
j_call: TRBJ2-3
v_call: TRBV19